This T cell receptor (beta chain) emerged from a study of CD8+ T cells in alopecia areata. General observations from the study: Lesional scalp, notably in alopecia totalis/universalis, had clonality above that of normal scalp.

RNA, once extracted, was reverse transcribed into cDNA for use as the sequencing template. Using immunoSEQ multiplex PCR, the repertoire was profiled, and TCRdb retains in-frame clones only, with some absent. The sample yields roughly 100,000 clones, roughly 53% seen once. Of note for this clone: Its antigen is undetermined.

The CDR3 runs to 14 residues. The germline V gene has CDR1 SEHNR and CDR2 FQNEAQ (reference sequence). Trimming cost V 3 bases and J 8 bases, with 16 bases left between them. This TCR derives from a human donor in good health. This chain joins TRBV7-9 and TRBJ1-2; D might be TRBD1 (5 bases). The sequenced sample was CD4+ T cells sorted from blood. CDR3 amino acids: CASSFPGTPGGYTF. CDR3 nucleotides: TGTGCCAGCAGCTTCCCCGGGACCCCAGGGGGCTACACCTTC.